Below are 29 T cell receptor beta chains sequenced from a single sample in a study of OX40 agonist ivuxolimab in advanced cancers. Data came from immunoSEQ multiplex PCR; TCRdb stores just in-frame clones and leaves some out. The sample consists of 20,000 or so clones, about 90% of them appearing once. The source was CD4+ or CD8+ T cells sorted from blood, collected in a trial of the OX40 agonist ivuxolimab. The receptors here all came from an adult with an advanced solid tumor such as melanoma, head and neck, liver or kidney cancer.

This rearrangement joins TRBV7-9 to TRBJ2-1, with no clear D. Germline values: CDR1 SEHNR, CDR2 FQNEAQ (reference sequence). With 1 base removed from V and 8 bases from J, the gap between germline ends came to 9 bases. The length of the CDR3 is 13 residues. CDR3 DNA: TGTGCCAGCAGCTTAGTAGCTACAGATGAGCAGTTCTTC. It specifies CASSLVATDEQFF.

The chain combines TRBV9 with TRBJ2-3; D call uncertain. This CDR3 contains 13 residues. CDR1 is SGDLS, CDR2 YYNGEE, per germline. V was pared by 5 bases and J by 9 bases, with 16 bases between. Here the CDR3 reads CASSALGSDTQYF. CDR3 nucleotides: TGTGCCAGCAGTGCCCTGGGCAGTGACACGCAGTATTTT.

This clone was seen more than once but under ten times. The chain joins TRBV19 to TRBJ1-1; 11 positions agree with TRBD1. Per germline, CDR1 LNHDA and CDR2 SQIVND (reference sequence). The CDR3 is made up of 14 amino acids. Germline trimming cut 6 bases from V and 0 bases from J; bases unmatched to any gene: 0. The CDR3 DNA is TGTGCCAGTAGGGACAGGGGGCTGAACACTGAAGCTTTCTTT. Its translation: CASRDRGLNTEAFF.

In the case of this clone: Sequence at one end of the junction differs from germline and may be a read error. The chain is built from TRBV7-9 and TRBJ2-7; 12 positions match TRBD2. The CDR3 totals 15 residues. Looked up from germline, CDR1 is SEHNR and CDR2 is FQNEAQ (reference sequence). The CDR3 is CASSPSGRASNEQYF. CDR3 bases: TGTGCCAGCAGCCCTAGCGGGAGGGCCTCCAACGAGCAGTACTTC.

The J gene is TRBJ2-6, the V gene TRBV7-9, with D tentatively TRBD2 (7 bases). The CDR3 contains 16 residues. V shed 1 base and J shed 3 bases, with 10 bases lying between them. CDR1 and CDR2 from the germline V gene are SEHNR and FQNEAQ (reference sequence). CDR3 DNA: TGTGCCAGCAGCTTAGGGGGGGGCCTTGGGGCCAACGTCCTGACTTTC. Amino acid sequence: CASSLGGGLGANVLTF.

The chain couples TRBV6-5 to TRBJ2-1, with 7 bases matching TRBD1. After removal of 8 bases from V and 3 bases from J, the junction contained 10 bases not matched to a gene. Germline V gene sequence: CDR1 MNHEY, CDR2 SVGAGI. This CDR3 contains 15 residues. DNA for the CDR3: TGTGCCAGCCGGAGTGGGACAGCTGTCTACAATGAGCAGTTCTTC. It encodes CASRSGTAVYNEQFF.

The V gene is TRBV7-9, the J gene TRBJ2-1, with 7 bases identical to TRBD1. Germline V gene lookup returns CDR1 SEHNR and CDR2 FQNEAQ (reference sequence). There are 12 residues in the CDR3. V was pared by 5 bases and J by 5 bases, with 0 bases of the junction left unmatched. CDR3 coding DNA: TGTGCCAGCAGCGGGACAGACAATGAGCAGTTCTTC. Protein: CASSGTDNEQFF.

V usage is TRBV5-1 and J usage is TRBJ2-7; no firm D call. Trimming left V 0 bases short and J 6 bases short, with 4 bases between. The CDR3 contains 11 residues. Germline V gene lookup returns CDR1 SGHRS and CDR2 YFSETQ. CDR3 DNA: TGCGCCAGCAGCTTGGTAGGCGAGCAGTACTTC. This encodes CASSLVGEQYF.

The chain combines TRBV27 with TRBJ2-2, with 9 bases matching TRBD1. Germline loops: CDR1 MNHEY, CDR2 SMNVEV (reference sequence). The CDR3 sequence is 14 residues long. With V trimmed by 5 bases and J by 8 bases, 6 bases remained unmatched. The CDR3 region has the DNA TGTGCCAGCAGTCCCGGGACAGGGATGGGGGAGCTGTTTTTT. Translated, it gives CASSPGTGMGELFF.

The V and J genes are TRBV7-9 and TRBJ2-2; D gene uncertain. Between the trimmed V and J ends, which lost 1 base and 7 bases, there was a span of 10 bases. Germline values: CDR1 SEHNR, CDR2 FQNEAQ (reference sequence). This CDR3 is 14 amino acids long. CDR3 residues: CASSLDGRIGELFF. In DNA, the CDR3 is TGTGCCAGCAGCTTAGATGGGCGAATCGGGGAGCTGTTTTTT.

This sequence joins TRBV9 and TRBJ2-1, with 13 positions matching TRBD2. The CDR3 contains 16 residues. V was pared by 4 bases and J by 8 bases, with 9 bases of the junction left unmatched. In germline, CDR1 is SGDLS, CDR2 YYNGEE. The CDR3 sequence: CASSLRTSGSFDEQFF. The CDR3, as DNA: TGTGCCAGCAGCCTACGGACTAGCGGGAGTTTCGATGAGCAGTTCTTC.

The V gene is TRBV28, the J gene TRBJ1-5; D remains ambiguous. The CDR3 is 16 amino acids. Looked up from germline, CDR1 is MDHEN and CDR2 is SYDVKM. V gave up 3 bases and J gave up 1 base, with 13 bases separating them. The chain's CDR3 is CASSFRGGLSNQPQHF. As DNA, the CDR3 is TGTGCCAGCAGTTTTCGGGGAGGGTTGAGCAATCAGCCCCAGCATTTT.

This clone appeared a single time. The chain uses TRBV19 and TRBJ2-1; a possible D gene is TRBD1 (5 bases). Germline CDR1 LNHDA, CDR2 SQIVND (reference sequence). The CDR3 length is 12 residues. V gave up 6 bases and J gave up 4 bases, with 7 bases separating them. CDR3 region: CASRDNYNEQFF. CDR3 coding DNA: TGTGCCAGTAGGGACAATTACAATGAGCAGTTCTTC.

The CDR3 region has the DNA TGTGCCAGCACCTCGACAGGGGCCCGAGATCAGCCCCAGCATTTT. It encodes CASTSTGARDQPQHF. J is TRBJ1-5 and V is TRBV6-6; TRBD1 matches 8 bases. With V trimmed by 7 bases and J by 5 bases, 10 bases remained unmatched. CDR1 is MNHNY, CDR2 SVGAGI, per germline (reference sequence). This CDR3 has 15 residues.

Points on this clone: A read error may produce the germline difference seen at one junction end. This rearrangement joins TRBV6-5 to TRBJ1-5, with 8 nucleotides matching TRBD1. Per the germline V gene, CDR1 is MNHEY and CDR2 is SVGAGI. This CDR3 is 14 amino acids long. The CDR3 region has the DNA TGTGCCAGCAGTTACGGGACAGGATATCAGTCCCAGCATTTT. This gives the protein CASSYGTGYQSQHF.

The chain is built from TRBV6-5 and TRBJ2-1, with no clear D. The CDR3 is 14 amino acids. CDR1 is MNHEY and CDR2 is SVGAGI in the germline V gene. V lost 3 bases and J lost 7, with 13 bases in between. Here the CDR3 DNA reads TGTGCCAGCAGTTATCGTGTGGAGATGAATGAGCAGTTCTTC. This gives the protein CASSYRVEMNEQFF.

This rearrangement joins TRBV7-2 to TRBJ2-5, with 16 bases identical to TRBD2. CDR3 length equals 18 residues. CDR1 and CDR2 (germline): SGHTA, FQGNSA. V trimming: 4 bases; J trimming: 1 base; junction bases outside the gene matches: 6. CDR3 bases: TGTGCCAGCAGCTACCTGGGGACTAGCGGGAGGGCCCAAGAGACCCAGTACTTC. It encodes CASSYLGTSGRAQETQYF.

The V gene is TRBV5-6, the J gene TRBJ2-3; TRBD2 matches at 10 bases. CDR1 and CDR2 (germline): SGHDT, YYEEEE. There are 15 residues in the CDR3. V lost 7 bases and J lost 4; bases outside the gene matches: 9. The CDR3 sequence: CASSARLAGADTQYF. The CDR3 bases are TGTGCCAGCTCTGCGCGCCTAGCGGGAGCAGATACGCAGTATTTT.

The V gene is TRBV28, the J gene TRBJ2-2; 7 bases are shared with TRBD2. Germline CDR1 MDHEN, CDR2 SYDVKM. The CDR3 contains 14 residues. CDR3: CAITERGNTGELFF. The CDR3 coding sequence is TGTGCTATTACGGAGCGGGGGAACACCGGGGAGCTGTTTTTT.

V usage is TRBV28 and J usage is TRBJ2-5; 9 nucleotides match TRBD1. Looked up from germline, CDR1 is MDHEN and CDR2 is SYDVKM. CDR3 size: 15 residues. V was pared by 1 base and J by 4 bases, with 4 bases of the junction left unmatched. The CDR3 coding sequence is TGTGCCAGCAGTTTATTGGCACAGGGGGCAGAGACCCAGTACTTC. Its translation: CASSLLAQGAETQYF. Variable domain in full (rest from reference TRBV28 and TRBJ2-5): DVKVTQSSRYLVKRTGEKVFLECVQDMDHENMFWYRQDPGLGLRLIYFSYDVKMKEKGDIPEGYSVSREKKERFSLILESASTNQTSMYLCASSLLAQGAETQYFGPGTRLLVL.

The V call is TRBV28, the J call TRBJ2-7, with 9 bases matching TRBD2. The CDR3 loop spans 15 amino acids. Germline V gene sequence: CDR1 MDHEN, CDR2 SYDVKM. The junction had 12 bases not matched to a gene; V was cut back by 6 bases and J by 6 bases. The CDR3 loop is CASRLKTSGKFEQYF. Here the CDR3 DNA reads TGTGCCAGCAGACTTAAGACTAGCGGCAAATTCGAGCAGTACTTC.

The rearrangement joins TRBV19 to TRBJ2-7, with D tentatively TRBD1 or TRBD2 (5 bases each). V was pared by 5 bases and J by 2 bases, with 13 bases between. CDR3 size: 14 residues. Germline-derived CDR1 and CDR2 are LNHDA and SQIVND (reference sequence). The CDR3 nucleotides are TGTGCCAGTAGTGCCGGGACGCTTACCTACGAGCAGTACTTC. It yields the protein CASSAGTLTYEQYF.

The rearrangement joins TRBV2 to TRBJ2-1, with D uncertain. The CDR3 is 11 residues long. CDR1 SNHLY and CDR2 FYNNEI come from the germline V gene. V lost 11 bases and J 7 bases, leaving 12 bases between the germline ends. As DNA, the CDR3 is TGTGCCTTTCTCTCAACGAATGAGCAGTTCTTC. Its protein product is CAFLSTNEQFF.

V is TRBV30 and J is TRBJ2-3; a weak D match, TRBD2 (7 bases). This CDR3 has 14 residues. Trimming cost V 1 base and J 3 bases, with 11 bases left between them. Looked up from germline, CDR1 is GTSNPN and CDR2 is SVGIG (reference sequence). The CDR3 loop reads CAWSGGGWTDTQYF. The CDR3 coding sequence is TGTGCCTGGAGTGGGGGGGGCTGGACAGATACGCAGTATTTT.

The rearrangement uses TRBV7-3 and TRBJ2-1; TRBD2 aligns across 9 bases. Per germline, CDR1 SGHTA and CDR2 FQGTGA. There are 16 residues in the CDR3. Trimming at V came to 2 bases and at J to 9 bases, leaving 11 bases not matched to a gene. CDR3 nucleotides: TGTGCCAGCAGCTTACTAGCCGGGACTAGCCTTCGTGAGCAGTTCTTC. Translated: CASSLLAGTSLREQFF.

The chain recombines TRBV9 with TRBJ2-3; D uncertain. The CDR3 extends over 17 amino acids. Germline V gene data show CDR1 as SGDLS and CDR2 as YYNGEE. Trimming took off 0 bases at V and 0 bases at J, with 14 bases between the two ends. The CDR3 DNA reads as TGTGCCAGCAGCGTAGAGGGCAACCATCCTAGCACAGATACGCAGTATTTT. The encoded protein is CASSVEGNHPSTDTQYF. The full variable domain, with the rest looked up from reference TRBV9 and TRBJ2-3, is DSGVTQTPKHLITATGQRVTLRCSPRSGDLSVYWYQQSLDQGLQFLIQYYNGEERAKGNILERFSAQQFPDLHSELNLSSLELGDSALYFCASSVEGNHPSTDTQYFGPGTRLTVL.

Note on this clone: Other DNA sequences of this sample code for an identical CDR3. The rearrangement joins TRBV6-5 to TRBJ2-1; D is undetermined. Germline-derived CDR1 and CDR2 are MNHEY and SVGAGI. The CDR3 totals 14 residues. Trimming cost V 6 bases and J 1 base, with 10 bases left between them. CDR3 in DNA: TGTGCCAGCAGCCAAAGAGAGTCCTACAATGAGCAGTTCTTC. It is translated as CASSQRESYNEQFF.

V is TRBV11-3 and J is TRBJ2-2; 11 bases agree with TRBD2. The ends lost 5 bases at V and 4 bases at J; junction bases unmatched: 9. Germline V gene data show CDR1 as SGHNT and CDR2 as YENEEA. The CDR3 totals 17 residues. This CDR3 reads CASSDTLLAGVTGELFF. The CDR3 region has the DNA TGTGCCAGCAGCGACACCTTACTAGCGGGAGTCACCGGGGAGCTGTTTTTT.

This rearrangement joins TRBV9 to TRBJ1-1; 7 bases line up with TRBD1. CDR3 length: 15 residues. Germline-derived CDR1 and CDR2 are SGDLS and YYNGEE. Trimming cost V 4 bases and J 3 bases; bases outside gene matches: 9. The CDR3 protein is CASSSYRGPYTEAFF. CDR3 coding DNA: TGTGCCAGCAGCTCCTACAGGGGACCGTACACTGAAGCTTTCTTT.